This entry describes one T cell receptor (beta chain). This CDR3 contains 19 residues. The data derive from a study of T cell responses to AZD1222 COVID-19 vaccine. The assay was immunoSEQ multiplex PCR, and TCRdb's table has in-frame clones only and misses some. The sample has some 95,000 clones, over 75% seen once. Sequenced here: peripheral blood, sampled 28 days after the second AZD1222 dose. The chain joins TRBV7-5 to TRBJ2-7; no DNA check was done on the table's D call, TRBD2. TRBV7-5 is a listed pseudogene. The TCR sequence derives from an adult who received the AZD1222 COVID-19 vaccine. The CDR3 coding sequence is TGTGCCAGAAGCTGTGCCCCCCTAGCGGGGGGCTTAATCTCCTACGAGCAGTACTTC. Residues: CARSCAPLAGGLISYEQYF.